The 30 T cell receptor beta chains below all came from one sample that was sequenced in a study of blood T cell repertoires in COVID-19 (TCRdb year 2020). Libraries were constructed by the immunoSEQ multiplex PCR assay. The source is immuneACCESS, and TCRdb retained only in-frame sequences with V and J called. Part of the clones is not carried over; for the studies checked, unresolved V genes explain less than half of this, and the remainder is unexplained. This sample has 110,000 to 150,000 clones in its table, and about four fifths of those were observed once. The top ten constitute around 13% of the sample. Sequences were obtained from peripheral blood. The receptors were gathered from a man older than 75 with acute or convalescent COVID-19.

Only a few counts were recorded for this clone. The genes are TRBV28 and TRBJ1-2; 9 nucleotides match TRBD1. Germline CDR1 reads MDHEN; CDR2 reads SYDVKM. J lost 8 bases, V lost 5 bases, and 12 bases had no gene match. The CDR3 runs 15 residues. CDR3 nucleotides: TGTGCCAGCAGTCAATTACAGGGGGCGCGTGGCGGCTACACCTTC. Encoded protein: CASSQLQGARGGYTF.

Here the CDR3 reads CASSWTGRLNTEAFF. The CDR3 nucleotides read TGTGCCAGCAGTTGGACAGGGAGGCTGAACACTGAAGCTTTCTTT. The rearrangement links TRBV28 to TRBJ1-1, with TRBD1 matching 8 bases. The CDR3 is 15 amino acids. The ends lost 4 bases at V and 0 bases at J; junction bases unmatched: 4. CDR1 and CDR2 (germline): MDHEN, SYDVKM.

Written as DNA, the CDR3 is TGTGCCAGTAAAACCCGGGACAACTTCTATGGCTACACCTTC. Its translation is CASKTRDNFYGYTF. The chain joins TRBV19 to TRBJ1-2; D possibly corresponds to TRBD1 (6 bases). The length of the CDR3 is 14 residues. Germline-derived CDR1 and CDR2 are LNHDA and SQIVND (reference sequence). Deletions cut 7 bases from V and 4 bases from J, with 16 bases between.

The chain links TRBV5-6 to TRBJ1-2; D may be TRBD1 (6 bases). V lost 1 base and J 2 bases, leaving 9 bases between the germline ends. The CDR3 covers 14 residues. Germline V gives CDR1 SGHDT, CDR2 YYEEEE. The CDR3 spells CASSLPDSNYGYTF. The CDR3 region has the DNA TGTGCCAGCAGCTTGCCGGACAGCAACTATGGCTACACCTTC.

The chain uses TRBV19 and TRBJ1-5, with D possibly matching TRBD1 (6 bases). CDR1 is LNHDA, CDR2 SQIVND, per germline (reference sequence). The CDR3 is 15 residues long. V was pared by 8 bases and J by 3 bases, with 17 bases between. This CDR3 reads CASAYRDTINQPQHF. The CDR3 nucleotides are TGTGCCAGTGCCTACCGGGACACAATCAATCAGCCCCAGCATTTT. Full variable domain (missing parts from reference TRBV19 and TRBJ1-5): DGGITQSPKYLFRKEGQNVTLSCEQNLNHDAMYWYRQDPGQGLRLIYYSQIVNDFQKGDIAEGYSVSREKKESFPLTVTSAQKNPTAFYLCASAYRDTINQPQHFGDGTRLSIL.

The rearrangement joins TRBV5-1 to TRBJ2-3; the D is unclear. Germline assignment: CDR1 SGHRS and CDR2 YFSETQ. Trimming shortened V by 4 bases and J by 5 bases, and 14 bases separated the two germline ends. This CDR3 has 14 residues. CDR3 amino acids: CASSADSVGDTQYF. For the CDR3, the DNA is TGCGCCAGCAGCGCAGACTCCGTGGGAGATACGCAGTATTTT. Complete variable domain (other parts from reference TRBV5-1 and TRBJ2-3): KAGVTQTPRYLIKTRGQQVTLSCSPISGHRSVSWYQQTPGQGLQFLFEYFSETQRNKGNFPGRFSGRQFSNSRSEMNVSTLELGDSALYLCASSADSVGDTQYFGPGTRLTVL.

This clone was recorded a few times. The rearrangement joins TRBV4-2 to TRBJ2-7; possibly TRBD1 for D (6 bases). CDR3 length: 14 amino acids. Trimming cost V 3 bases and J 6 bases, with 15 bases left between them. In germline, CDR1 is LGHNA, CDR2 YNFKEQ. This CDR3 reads CASSQELQGTEQYF. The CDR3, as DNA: TGTGCCAGCAGCCAGGAACTACAGGGAACCGAGCAGTACTTC.

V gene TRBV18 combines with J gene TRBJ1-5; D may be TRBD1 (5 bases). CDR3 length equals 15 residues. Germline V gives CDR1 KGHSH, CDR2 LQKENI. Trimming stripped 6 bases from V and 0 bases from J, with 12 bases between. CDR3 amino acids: CASSPDSSSNQPQHF. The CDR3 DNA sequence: TGTGCCAGCTCTCCCGACAGTTCTAGCAATCAGCCCCAGCATTTT.

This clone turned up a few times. Written as DNA, the CDR3 is TGTGCCTGGAGTGTAAGGTCCGGGACTGAAGCTTTCTTT. Protein: CAWSVRSGTEAFF. The rearrangement uses TRBV30 and TRBJ1-1, with D uncertain. The CDR3 spans 13 residues. Germline CDR1 is GTSNPN and CDR2 is SVGIG (reference sequence). Trimming removed 0 bases at V and 5 bases at J, with 10 bases between. The full variable domain, in which reference TRBV30 and TRBJ1-1 provide the parts outside the CDR3, is SQTIHQWPATLVQPVGSPLSLECTVEGTSNPNLYWYRQAAGRGLQLLFYSVGIGQISSEVPQNLSASRPQDRQFILSSKKLLLSDSGFYLCAWSVRSGTEAFFGQGTRLTVV.

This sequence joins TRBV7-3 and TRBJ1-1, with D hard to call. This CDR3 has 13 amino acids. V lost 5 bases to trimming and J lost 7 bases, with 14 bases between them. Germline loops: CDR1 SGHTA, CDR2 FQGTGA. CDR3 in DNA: TGTGCCAGCAGCCTCACCCCGGGTGGTGAAGCTTTCTTT. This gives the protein CASSLTPGGEAFF.

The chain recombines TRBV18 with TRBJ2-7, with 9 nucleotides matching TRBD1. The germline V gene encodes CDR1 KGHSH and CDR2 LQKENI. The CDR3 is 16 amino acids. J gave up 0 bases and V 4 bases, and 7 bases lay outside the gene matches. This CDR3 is CASSLTGGSGSYEQYF. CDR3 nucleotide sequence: TGTGCCAGCTCACTCACAGGGGGCTCTGGCTCCTACGAGCAGTACTTC.

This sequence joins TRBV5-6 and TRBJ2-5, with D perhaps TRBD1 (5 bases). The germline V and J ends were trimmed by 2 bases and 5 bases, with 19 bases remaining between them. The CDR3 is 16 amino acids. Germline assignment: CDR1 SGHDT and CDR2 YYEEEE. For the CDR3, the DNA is TGTGCCAGCAGCTTCCCCCGGGTCAAGGGGATTGAGACCCAGTACTTC. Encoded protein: CASSFPRVKGIETQYF.

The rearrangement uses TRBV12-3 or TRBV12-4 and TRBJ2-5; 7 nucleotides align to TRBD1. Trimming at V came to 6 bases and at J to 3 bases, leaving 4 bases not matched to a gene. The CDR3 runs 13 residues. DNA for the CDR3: TGTGCCAGCAGCGACAGGGCTGAAGAGACCCAGTACTTC. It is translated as CASSDRAEETQYF.

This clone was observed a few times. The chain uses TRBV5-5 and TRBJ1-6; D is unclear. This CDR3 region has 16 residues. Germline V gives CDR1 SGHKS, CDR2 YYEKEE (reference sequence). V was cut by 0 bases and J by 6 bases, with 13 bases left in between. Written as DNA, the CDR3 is TGTGCCAGCAGCTTGGGAGGGAGGTTAAGTAATTCACCCCTCCACTTT. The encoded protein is CASSLGGRLSNSPLHF.

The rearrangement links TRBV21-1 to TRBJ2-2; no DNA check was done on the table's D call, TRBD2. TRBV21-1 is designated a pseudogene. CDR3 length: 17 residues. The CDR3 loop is CASSQGSGTDNTGELFF. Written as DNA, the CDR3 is TGTGCCAGCAGCCAAGGTAGCGGGACGGATAACACCGGGGAGCTGTTTTTT.

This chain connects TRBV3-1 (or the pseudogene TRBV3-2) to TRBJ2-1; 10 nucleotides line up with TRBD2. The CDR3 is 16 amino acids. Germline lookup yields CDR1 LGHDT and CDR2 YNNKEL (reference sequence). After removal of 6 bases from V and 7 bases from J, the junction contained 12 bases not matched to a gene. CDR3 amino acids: CASRANIAGGPNEQFF. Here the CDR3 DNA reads TGTGCCAGCAGGGCCAACATAGCGGGGGGCCCTAATGAGCAGTTCTTC.

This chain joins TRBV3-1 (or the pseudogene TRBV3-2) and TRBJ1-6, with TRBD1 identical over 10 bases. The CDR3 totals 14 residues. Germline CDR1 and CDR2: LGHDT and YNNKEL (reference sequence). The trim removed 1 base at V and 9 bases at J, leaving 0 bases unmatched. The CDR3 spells CASSQGTGGSPLHF. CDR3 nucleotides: TGTGCCAGCAGCCAAGGGACAGGGGGTTCACCCCTCCACTTT.

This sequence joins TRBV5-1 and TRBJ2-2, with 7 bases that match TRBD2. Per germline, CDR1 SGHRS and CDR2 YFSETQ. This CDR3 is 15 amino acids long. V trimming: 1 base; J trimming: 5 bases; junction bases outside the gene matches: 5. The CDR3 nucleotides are TGCGCCAGCAGCTTGCTAGCGGAAGGGACCGGGGAGCTGTTTTTT. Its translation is CASSLLAEGTGELFF.

This chain's CDR3 is CASTTTGKFSYEQYF. CDR3 DNA: TGTGCCAGCACCACGACAGGAAAGTTCTCCTACGAGCAGTACTTC. The V call is TRBV28, the J call TRBJ2-7; TRBD1 might be the D (6 bases). Trimming removed 7 bases from V and 0 bases from J, with 16 bases in between. The CDR3 covers 15 residues. The germline gives CDR1 MDHEN, CDR2 SYDVKM. Using reference TRBV28 and TRBJ2-7 for the parts outside the CDR3, the full variable domain is DVKVTQSSRYLVKRTGEKVFLECVQDMDHENMFWYRQDPGLGLRLIYFSYDVKMKEKGDIPEGYSVSREKKERFSLILESASTNQTSMYLCASTTTGKFSYEQYFGPGTRLTVT.

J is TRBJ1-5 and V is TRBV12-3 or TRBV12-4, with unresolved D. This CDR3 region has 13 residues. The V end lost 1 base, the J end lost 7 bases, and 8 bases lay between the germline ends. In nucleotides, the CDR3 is TGTGCCAGCAGTTTAGACATCGTCCAGCCCCAGCATTTT. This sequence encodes CASSLDIVQPQHF.

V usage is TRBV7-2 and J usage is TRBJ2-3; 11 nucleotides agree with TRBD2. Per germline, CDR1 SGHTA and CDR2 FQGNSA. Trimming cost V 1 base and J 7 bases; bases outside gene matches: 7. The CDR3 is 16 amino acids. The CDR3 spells CASSLVSSGGRNTQYF. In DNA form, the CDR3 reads TGTGCCAGCAGCTTAGTTTCTAGCGGGGGGAGAAATACGCAGTATTTT.

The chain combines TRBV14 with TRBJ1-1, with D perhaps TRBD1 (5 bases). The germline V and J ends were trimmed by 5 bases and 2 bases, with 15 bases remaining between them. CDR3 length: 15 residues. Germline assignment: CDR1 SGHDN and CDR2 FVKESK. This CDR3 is CASSRRETDNTEAFF. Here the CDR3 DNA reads TGTGCCAGCAGCAGGCGAGAGACAGACAACACTGAAGCTTTCTTT.

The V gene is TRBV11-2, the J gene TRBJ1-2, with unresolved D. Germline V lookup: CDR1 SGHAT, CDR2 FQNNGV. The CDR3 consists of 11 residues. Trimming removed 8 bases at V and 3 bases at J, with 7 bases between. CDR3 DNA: TGTGCCAGCGCGGAGGACTATGGCTACACCTTC. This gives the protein CASAEDYGYTF.

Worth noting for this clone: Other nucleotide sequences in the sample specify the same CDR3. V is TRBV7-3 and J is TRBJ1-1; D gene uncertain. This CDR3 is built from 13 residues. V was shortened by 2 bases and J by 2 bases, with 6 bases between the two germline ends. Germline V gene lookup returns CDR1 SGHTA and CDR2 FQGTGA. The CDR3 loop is CASSLEGNTEAFF. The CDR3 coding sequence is TGTGCCAGCAGCTTAGAGGGTAACACTGAAGCTTTCTTT.

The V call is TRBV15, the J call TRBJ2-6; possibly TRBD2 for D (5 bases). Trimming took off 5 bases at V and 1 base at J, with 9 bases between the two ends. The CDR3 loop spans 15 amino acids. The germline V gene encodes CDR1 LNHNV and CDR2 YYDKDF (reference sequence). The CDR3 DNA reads TGTGCCACCAGCTCTAGCTGGTCTGGGGCCAACGTCCTGACTTTC. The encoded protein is CATSSSWSGANVLTF.

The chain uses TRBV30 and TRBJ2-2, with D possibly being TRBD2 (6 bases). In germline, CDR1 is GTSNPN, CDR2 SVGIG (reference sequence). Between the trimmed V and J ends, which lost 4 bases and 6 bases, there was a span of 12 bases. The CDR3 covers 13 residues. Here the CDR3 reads CAWTGLDAGELFF. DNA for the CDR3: TGTGCCTGGACGGGACTTGATGCCGGGGAGCTGTTTTTT.

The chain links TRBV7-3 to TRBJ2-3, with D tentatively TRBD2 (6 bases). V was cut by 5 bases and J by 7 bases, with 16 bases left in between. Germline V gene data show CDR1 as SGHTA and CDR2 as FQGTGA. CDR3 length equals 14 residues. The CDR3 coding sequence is TGTGCCAGCAGCCGGACCGGGACTGATAATACGCAGTATTTT. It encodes CASSRTGTDNTQYF. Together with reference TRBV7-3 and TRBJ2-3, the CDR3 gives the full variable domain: GAGVSQTPSNKVTEKGKYVELRCDPISGHTALYWYRQSLGQGPEFLIYFQGTGAADDSGLPNDRFFAVRPEGSVSTLKIQRTERGDSAVYLCASSRTGTDNTQYFGPGTRLTVL.

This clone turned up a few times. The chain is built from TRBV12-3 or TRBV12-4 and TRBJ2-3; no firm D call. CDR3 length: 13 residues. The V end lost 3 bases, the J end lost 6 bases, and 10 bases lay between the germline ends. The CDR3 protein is CASSFFSADTQYF. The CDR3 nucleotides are TGTGCCAGCAGTTTTTTTTCCGCGGATACGCAGTATTTT.

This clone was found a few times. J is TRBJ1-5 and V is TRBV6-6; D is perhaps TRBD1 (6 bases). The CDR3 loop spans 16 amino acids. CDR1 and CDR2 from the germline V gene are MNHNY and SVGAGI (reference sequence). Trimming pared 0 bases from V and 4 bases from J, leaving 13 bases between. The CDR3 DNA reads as TGTGCCAGCAGTTACTCCGGGGGGAGGGGGAATCAGCCCCAGCATTTT. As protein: CASSYSGGRGNQPQHF.

The CDR3 DNA reads TGTGCCAGCAGCCAGGACAGGGCTAATGAGCAGTTCTTC. Its protein is CASSQDRANEQFF. The chain links TRBV7-3 to TRBJ2-1; 8 bases map to TRBD1. This CDR3 is built from 13 residues. In germline, CDR1 is SGHTA, CDR2 FQGTGA. J gave up 7 bases and V 5 bases, and 4 bases lay outside the gene matches.